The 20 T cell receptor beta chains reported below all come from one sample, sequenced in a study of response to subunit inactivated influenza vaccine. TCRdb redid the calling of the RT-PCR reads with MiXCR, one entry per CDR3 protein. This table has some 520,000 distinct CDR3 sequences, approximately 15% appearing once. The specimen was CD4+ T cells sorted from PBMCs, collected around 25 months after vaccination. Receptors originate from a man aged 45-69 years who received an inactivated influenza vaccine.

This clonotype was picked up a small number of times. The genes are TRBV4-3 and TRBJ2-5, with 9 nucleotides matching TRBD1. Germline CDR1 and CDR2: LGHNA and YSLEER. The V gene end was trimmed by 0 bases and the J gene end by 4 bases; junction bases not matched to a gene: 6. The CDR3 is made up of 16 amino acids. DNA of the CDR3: TGCGCCAGCAGCCAAGATGTGGGGACAGGGAGAGAGACCCAGTACTTC. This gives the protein CASSQDVGTGRETQYF.

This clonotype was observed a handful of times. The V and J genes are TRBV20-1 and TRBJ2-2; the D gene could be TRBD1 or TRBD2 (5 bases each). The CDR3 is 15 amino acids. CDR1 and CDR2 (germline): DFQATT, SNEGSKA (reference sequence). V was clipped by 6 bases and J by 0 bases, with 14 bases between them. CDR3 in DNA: TGCAGTGCAGACCGCCGGGACCCGAACACCGGGGAGCTGTTTTTT. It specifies CSADRRDPNTGELFF.

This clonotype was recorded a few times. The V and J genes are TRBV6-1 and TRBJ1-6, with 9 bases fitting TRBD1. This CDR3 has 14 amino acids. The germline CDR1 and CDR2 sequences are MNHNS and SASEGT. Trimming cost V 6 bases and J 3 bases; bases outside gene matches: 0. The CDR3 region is CASRDRGYNSPLHF. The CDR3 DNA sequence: TGTGCCAGCAGGGACAGGGGCTATAATTCACCCCTCCACTTT.

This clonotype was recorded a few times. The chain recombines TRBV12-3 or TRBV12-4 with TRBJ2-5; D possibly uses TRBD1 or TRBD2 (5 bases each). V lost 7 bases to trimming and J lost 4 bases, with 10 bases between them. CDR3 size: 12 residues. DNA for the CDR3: TGTGCCAGCAACCTTGGGGGAGAGACCCAGTACTTC. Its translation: CASNLGGETQYF.

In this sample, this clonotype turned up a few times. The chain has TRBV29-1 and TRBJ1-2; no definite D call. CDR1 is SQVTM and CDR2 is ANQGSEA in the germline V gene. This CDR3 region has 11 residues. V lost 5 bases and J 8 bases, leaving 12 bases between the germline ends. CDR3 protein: CSVFTAWGYTF. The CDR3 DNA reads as TGCAGCGTTTTCACGGCATGGGGCTACACCTTC.

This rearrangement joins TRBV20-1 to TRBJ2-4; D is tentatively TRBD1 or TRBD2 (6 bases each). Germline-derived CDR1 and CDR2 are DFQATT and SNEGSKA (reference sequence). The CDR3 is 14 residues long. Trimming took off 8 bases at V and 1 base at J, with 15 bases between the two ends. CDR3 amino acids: CSPSQGRAKNIQYF. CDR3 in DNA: TGCAGTCCCTCTCAGGGGAGGGCCAAAAACATTCAGTACTTC.

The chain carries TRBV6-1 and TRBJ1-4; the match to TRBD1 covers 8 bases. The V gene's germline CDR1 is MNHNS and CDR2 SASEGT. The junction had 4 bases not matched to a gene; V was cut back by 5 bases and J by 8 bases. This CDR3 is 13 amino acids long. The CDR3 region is CASSTQGAEKLFF. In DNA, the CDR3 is TGTGCCAGCAGTACCCAGGGGGCGGAAAAACTGTTTTTT.

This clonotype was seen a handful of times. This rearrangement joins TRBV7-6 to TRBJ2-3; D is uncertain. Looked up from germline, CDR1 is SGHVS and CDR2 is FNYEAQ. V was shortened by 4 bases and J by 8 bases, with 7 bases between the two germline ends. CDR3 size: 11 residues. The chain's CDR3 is CASSSVGTQYF. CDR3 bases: TGTGCCAGCAGCTCAGTTGGTACGCAGTATTTT.

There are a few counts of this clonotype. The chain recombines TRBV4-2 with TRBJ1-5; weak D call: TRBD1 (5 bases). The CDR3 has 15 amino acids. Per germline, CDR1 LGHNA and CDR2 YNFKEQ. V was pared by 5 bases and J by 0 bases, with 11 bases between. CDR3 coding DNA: TGTGCCAGCAGCGAAAGGGACGGTAGCAATCAGCCCCAGCATTTT. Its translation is CASSERDGSNQPQHF.

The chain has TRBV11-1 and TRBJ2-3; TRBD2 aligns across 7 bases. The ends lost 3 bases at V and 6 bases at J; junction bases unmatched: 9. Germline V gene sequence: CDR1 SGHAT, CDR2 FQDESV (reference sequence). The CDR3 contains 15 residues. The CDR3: CASSFGLSGGDTQYF. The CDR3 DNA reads TGTGCCAGCAGCTTCGGTCTCTCCGGGGGGGATACGCAGTATTTT.

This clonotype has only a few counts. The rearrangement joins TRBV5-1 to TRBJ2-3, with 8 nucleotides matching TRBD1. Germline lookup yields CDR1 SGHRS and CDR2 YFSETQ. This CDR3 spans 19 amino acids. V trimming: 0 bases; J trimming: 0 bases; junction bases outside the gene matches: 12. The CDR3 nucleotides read TGCGCCAGCAGCTTGGCCGGGGTTTGGGGGACAGGCAGCACAGATACGCAGTATTTT. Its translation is CASSLAGVWGTGSTDTQYF.

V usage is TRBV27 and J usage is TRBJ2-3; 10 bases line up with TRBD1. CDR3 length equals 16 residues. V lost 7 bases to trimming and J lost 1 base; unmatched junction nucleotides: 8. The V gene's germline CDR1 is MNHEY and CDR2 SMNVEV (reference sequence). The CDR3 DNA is TGTGCCAGCACCGTTTGGGGGACAGGGGGCACAGATACGCAGTATTTT. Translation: CASTVWGTGGTDTQYF.

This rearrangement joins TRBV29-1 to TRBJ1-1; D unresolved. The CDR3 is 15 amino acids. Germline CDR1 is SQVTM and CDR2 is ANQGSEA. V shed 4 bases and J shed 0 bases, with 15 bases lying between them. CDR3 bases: TGCAGCGTTGGCCGCGTCGGCCAGATGAACACTGAAGCTTTCTTT. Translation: CSVGRVGQMNTEAFF.

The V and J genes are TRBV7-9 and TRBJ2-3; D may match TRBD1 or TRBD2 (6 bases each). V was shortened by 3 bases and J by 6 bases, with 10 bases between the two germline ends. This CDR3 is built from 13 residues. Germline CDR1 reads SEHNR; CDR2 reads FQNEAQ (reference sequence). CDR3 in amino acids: CASSFMGGDTQYF. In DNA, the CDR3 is TGTGCCAGCAGCTTTATGGGGGGCGATACGCAGTATTTT.

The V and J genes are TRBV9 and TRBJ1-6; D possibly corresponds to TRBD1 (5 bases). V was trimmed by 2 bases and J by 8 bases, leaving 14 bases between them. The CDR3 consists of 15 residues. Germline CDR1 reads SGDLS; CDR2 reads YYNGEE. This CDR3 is CASSVTGQWDSPLHF. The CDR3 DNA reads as TGTGCCAGCAGCGTTACGGGGCAGTGGGATTCACCCCTCCACTTT.

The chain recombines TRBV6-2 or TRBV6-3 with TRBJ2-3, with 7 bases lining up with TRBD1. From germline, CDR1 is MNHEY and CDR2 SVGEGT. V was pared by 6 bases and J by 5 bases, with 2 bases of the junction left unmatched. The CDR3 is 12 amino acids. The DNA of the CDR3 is TGTGCCAGCAGGGCAGGGGGAGATACGCAGTATTTT. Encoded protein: CASRAGGDTQYF.

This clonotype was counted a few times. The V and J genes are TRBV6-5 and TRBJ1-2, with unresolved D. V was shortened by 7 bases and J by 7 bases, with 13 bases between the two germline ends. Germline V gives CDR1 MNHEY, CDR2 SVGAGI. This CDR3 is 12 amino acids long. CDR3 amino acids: CASNPTARGYTF. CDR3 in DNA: TGTGCCAGCAACCCGACCGCGCGTGGCTACACCTTC.

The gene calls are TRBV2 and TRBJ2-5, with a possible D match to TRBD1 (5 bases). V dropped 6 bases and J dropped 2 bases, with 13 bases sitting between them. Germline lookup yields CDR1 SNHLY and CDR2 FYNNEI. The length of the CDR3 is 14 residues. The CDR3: CASSSWGSQETQYF. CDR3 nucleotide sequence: TGTGCCAGCAGCTCCTGGGGCAGTCAAGAGACCCAGTACTTC.

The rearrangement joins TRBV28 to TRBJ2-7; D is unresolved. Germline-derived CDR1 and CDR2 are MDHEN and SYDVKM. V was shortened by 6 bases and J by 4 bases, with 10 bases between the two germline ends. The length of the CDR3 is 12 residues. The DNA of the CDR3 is TGTGCCAGCAGGGAAGTGGATTACGAGCAGTACTTC. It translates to CASREVDYEQYF.

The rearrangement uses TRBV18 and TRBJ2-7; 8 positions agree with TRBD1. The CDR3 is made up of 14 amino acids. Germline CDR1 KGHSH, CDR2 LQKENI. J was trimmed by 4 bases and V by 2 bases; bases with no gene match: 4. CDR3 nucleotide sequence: TGTGCCAGCTCACCAAGACAGGGGATGTACGAGCAGTACTTC. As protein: CASSPRQGMYEQYF.